The sequence of this T cell receptor (beta chain) was determined in a study of Graves' ophthalmopathy and Graves' hyperthyroidism. From RNA, the CDR3 regions of TCR beta chains were amplified and sequenced. HTBI primers served in a first-round RT-PCR, which a second-round multiplex PCR followed. TCRdb called the multiplex PCR reads again in MiXCR, with one record for every CDR3 protein. Seen here are 300,000 to 400,000 distinct CDR3 sequences, roughly a sixth observed once, and the top ten hold 2% to 3%. This CDR3 comprises 15 residues. V was cut by 6 bases and J by 2 bases, with 17 bases left in between.

The V and J genes are TRBV12-3 or TRBV12-4 and TRBJ2-7; D gene ambiguous. The source material was peripheral blood. The TCR comes from an adult woman with stable Graves' hyperthyroidism. CDR3 DNA sequence: TGTGCCAGCAGCTTAAGGTCGGGTTCAACCTACGAGCAGTACTTC. This gives the protein CASSLRSGSTYEQYF.